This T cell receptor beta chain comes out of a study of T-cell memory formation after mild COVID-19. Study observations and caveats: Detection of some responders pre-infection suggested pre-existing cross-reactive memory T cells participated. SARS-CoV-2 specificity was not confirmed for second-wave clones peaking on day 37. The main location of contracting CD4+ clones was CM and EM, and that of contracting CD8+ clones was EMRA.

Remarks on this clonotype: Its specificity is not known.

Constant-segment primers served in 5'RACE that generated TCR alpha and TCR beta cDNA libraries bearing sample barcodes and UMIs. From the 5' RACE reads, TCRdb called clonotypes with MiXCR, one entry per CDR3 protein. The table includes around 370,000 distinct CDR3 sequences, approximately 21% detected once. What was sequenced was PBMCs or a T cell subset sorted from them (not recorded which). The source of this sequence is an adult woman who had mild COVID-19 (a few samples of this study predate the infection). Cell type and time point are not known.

This chain's CDR3 is CASSYSDRGSYEQYF. In DNA form, the CDR3 reads TGTGCCAGCAGTTACTCGGACAGGGGGTCCTACGAGCAGTACTTC. This chain uses TRBV6-5 with TRBJ2-7, with 10 bases fitting TRBD1. Germline CDR1 is MNHEY and CDR2 is SVGAGI. The CDR3 is 15 residues long. The junction had 0 bases not matched to a gene; V was cut back by 0 bases and J by 1 base.